Sequencing of this T cell receptor beta chain was carried out in a study of blood T cells in healthy people across ages. General observations from the study: Observed TCR beta diversity showed a strong correlation with the percentage of naive T cells as measured by flow cytometry.

In germline, CDR1 is SGDLS, CDR2 YYNGEE. Trimming cost V 3 bases and J 3 bases, with 9 bases left between them. The CDR3 loop spans 13 amino acids. About this clonotype: Its antigen is not identified.

Combining a sample-barcoded 5' primer with a J-beta primer mix, a second PCR ran for 7 to 11 cycles. MiXCR was run by TCRdb on the 5' RACE reads, yielding one entry per CDR3 protein. The profile shows more than 900,000 distinct CDR3 sequences, under 30% of them singletons. Peripheral blood, approximately 10 milliliters per donor, was collected. These sequences were also reported in another study, on T cells of mothers and their children. That paper states: Sample barcodes and 2-4 random nucleotides came from the second PCR's M1S primer.

The sequence derives from a girl between 2 and 10 years old in good health. Sequences were obtained from blood. The V and J genes are TRBV9 and TRBJ2-5, with a tentative D call TRBD2 (6 bases). Here the CDR3 DNA reads TGTGCCAGCAGCGCGGGGGAGGAAGAGACCCAGTACTTC. Translating gives CASSAGEEETQYF.